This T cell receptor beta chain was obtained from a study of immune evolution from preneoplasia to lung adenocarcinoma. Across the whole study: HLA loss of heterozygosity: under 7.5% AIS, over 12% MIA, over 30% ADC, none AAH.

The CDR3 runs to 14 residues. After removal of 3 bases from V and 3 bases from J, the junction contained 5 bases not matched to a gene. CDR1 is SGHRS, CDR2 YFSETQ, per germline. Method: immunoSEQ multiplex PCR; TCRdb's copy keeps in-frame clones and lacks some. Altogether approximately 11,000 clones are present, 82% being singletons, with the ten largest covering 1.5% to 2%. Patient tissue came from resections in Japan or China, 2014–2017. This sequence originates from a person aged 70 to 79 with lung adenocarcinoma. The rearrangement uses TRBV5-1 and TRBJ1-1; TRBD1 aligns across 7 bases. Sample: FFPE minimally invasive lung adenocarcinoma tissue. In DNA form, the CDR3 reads TGCGCCAGCAGCTCCAGGGGGAGAGACACTGAAGCTTTCTTT. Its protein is CASSSRGRDTEAFF.